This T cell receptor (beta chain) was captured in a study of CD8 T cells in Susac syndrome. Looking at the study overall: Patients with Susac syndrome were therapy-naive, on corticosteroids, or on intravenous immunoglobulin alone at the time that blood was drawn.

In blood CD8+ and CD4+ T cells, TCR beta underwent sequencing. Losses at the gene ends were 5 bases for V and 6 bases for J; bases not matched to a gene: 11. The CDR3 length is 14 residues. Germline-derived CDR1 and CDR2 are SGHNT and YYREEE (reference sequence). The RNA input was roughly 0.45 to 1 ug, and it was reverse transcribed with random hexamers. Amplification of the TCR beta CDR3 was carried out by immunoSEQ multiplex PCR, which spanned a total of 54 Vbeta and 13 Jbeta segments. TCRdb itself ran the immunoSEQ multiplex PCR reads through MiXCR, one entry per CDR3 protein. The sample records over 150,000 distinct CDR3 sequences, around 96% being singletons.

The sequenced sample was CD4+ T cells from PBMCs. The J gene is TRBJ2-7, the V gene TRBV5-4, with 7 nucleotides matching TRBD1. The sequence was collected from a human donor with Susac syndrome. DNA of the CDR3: TGTGCCAGCAGACGCATAGGGGGCGACGGCGAGCAGTACTTC. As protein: CASRRIGGDGEQYF.